The source of this T cell receptor (beta chain) is a study of CD8+ T cells in alopecia areata. Study-wide context: Each of the treated patients was given oral tofacitinib, 5 to 10 mg twice daily, for moderate-to-severe alopecia areata. Dosing with tofacitinib proceeded for 6 to 18 months, followed by 6 months off drug.

The CDR3 consists of 13 residues. Trimming stripped 3 bases from V and 6 bases from J, with 14 bases between. Germline lookup yields CDR1 SQVTM and CDR2 ANQGSEA. Investigators isolated RNA and reverse transcribed it into cDNA to act as the sequencing template. TCRdb's copy holds only in-frame clones and misses some; the assay was immunoSEQ multiplex PCR. The table lists about 200,000 clones, about 60% of them singletons, with 0.45% in the top ten. V gene TRBV29-1 combines with J gene TRBJ1-1; possible D gene TRBD1, 5 bases. The sequenced sample was CD4+ T cells sorted from blood, obtained at week 0. This receptor was identified in a human donor with alopecia areata. CDR3 DNA sequence: TGCAGCGTTGATTTGGGGCGGACGGCTGAAGCTTTCTTT. It codes for CSVDLGRTAEAFF. Together with reference TRBV29-1 and TRBJ1-1, the CDR3 gives the full variable domain: SAVISQKPSRDICQRGTSLTIQCQVDSQVTMMFWYRQQPGQSLTLIATANQGSEATYESGFVIDKFPISRPNLTFSTLTVSNMSPEDSSIYLCSVDLGRTAEAFFGQGTRLTVV.